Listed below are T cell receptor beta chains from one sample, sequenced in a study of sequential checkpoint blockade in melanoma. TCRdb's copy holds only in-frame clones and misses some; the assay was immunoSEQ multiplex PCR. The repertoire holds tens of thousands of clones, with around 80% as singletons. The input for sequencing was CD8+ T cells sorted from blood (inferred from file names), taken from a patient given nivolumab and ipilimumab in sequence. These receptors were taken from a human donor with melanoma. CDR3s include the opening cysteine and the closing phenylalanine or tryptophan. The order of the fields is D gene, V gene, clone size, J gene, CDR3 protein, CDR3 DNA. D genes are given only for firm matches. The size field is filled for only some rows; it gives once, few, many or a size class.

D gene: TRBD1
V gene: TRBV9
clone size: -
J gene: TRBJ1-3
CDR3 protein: CASSVGTGVISGNTIYF
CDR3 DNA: TGTGCCAGCAGCGTAGGGACAGGGGTAATATCTGGAAACACCATATATTTT

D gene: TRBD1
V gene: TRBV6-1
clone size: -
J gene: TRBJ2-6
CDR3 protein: CASSETGTGRRSGANVLTF
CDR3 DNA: TGTGCCAGCAGTGAAACCGGGACAGGTCGGCGCTCTGGGGCCAACGTCCTGACTTTC

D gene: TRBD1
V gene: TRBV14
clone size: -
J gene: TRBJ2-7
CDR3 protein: CASSRGSGTGRREQYF
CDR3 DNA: TGTGCCAGCAGCAGAGGATCCGGGACAGGGAGGCGCGAGCAGTACTTC

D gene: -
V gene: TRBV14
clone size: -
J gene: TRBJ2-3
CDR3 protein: CASSQAFYSTDTQYF
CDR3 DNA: TGTGCCAGCAGCCAAGCGTTCTATAGCACAGATACGCAGTATTTT

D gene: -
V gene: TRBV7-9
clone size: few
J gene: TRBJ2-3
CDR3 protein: CASSQTIPTDTQYF
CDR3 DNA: TGTGCCAGCAGCCAGACTATACCTACAGATACGCAGTATTTT

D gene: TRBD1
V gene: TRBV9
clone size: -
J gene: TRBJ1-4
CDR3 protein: CASSSRQGPEKLFF
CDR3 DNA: TGTGCCAGCAGCTCTCGACAGGGACCTGAAAAACTGTTTTTT

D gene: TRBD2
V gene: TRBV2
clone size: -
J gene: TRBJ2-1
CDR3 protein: CASVGLAGYNEQFF
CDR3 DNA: TGTGCCAGCGTAGGACTAGCGGGCTACAATGAGCAGTTCTTC

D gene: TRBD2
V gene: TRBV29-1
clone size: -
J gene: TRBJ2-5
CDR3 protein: CSVVRTSQETQYF
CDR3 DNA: TGCAGCGTTGTAAGGACTAGCCAAGAGACCCAGTACTTC

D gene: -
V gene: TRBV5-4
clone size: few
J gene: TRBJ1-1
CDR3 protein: CASSPGGRGNTEAFF
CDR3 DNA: TGTGCCAGCAGCCCTGGGGGCAGGGGTAACACTGAAGCTTTCTTT

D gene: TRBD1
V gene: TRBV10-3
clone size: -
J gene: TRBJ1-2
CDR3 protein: CAISEDRGIYGYTF
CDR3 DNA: TGTGCCATCAGTGAAGACAGGGGGATCTATGGCTACACCTTC